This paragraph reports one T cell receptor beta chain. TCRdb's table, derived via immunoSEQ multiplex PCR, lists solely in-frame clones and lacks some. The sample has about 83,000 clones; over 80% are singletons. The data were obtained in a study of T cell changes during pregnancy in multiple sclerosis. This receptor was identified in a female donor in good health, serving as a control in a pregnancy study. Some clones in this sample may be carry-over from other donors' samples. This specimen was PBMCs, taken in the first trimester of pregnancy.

For the CDR3, the DNA is TGCAGTGCTTCGGGAAGGGATGGCTACACCTTC. Amino acid sequence: CSASGRDGYTF. This chain joins TRBV20-1 and TRBJ1-2; D remains unclear. The germline CDR1 and CDR2 sequences are DFQATT and SNEGSKA (reference sequence). The CDR3 extends over 11 amino acids. V was clipped by 5 bases and J by 6 bases, with 10 bases between them.